Here is one T cell receptor beta chain with its context. Its antigen is currently unknown. The entry originates in a study of T cell repertoires in cytomegalovirus infection. About the research overall: As its CMV epitopes, the study selected recently identified HLA-C-restricted and well-studied HLA-B-restricted targets. Indications of both CMV infection and matching HLA type were provided by public TCR beta signatures. Findings of the study overall: In two of eight donors, the top clonotype was HLA-C-restricted CMV-specific.

The CDR3 sequence is 13 residues long. V was cut by 7 bases and J by 6 bases, with 13 bases left in between. Germline values: CDR1 KGHDR, CDR2 SFDVKD. TCRdb analysed the reads with MiXCR anew, one entry per CDR3 protein. The sample carries fewer than 1,000,000 distinct CDR3 sequences, around 31% recorded once. The V and J genes are TRBV24-1 and TRBJ2-3; no definite D call. This clonotype was sampled from a human donor in good health (CMV status not recorded). Some clones in this sample may be carry-over from other donors' samples. The sequenced sample was cultured CD8+ T cells from PBMCs, obtained from culture after CMV antigen stimulation. CDR3 coding DNA: TGTGCCACCAGAGGCCCTGGGTCGGATACGCAGTATTTT. This codes for CATRGPGSDTQYF.